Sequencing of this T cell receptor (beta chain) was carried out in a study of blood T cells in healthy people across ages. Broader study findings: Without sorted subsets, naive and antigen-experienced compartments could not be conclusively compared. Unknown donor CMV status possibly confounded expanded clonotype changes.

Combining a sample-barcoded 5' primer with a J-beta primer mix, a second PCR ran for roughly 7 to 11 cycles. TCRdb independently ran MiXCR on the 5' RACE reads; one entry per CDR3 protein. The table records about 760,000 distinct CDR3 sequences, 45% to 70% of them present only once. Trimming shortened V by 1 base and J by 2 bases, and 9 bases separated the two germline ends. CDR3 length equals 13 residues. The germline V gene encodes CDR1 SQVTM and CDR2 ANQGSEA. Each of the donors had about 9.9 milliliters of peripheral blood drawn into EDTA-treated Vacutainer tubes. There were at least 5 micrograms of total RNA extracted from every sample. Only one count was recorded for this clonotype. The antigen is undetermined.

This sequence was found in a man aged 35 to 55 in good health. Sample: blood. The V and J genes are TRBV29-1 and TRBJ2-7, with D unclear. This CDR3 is CSVEVTNTYEQYF. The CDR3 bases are TGCAGCGTTGAAGTAACAAATACCTACGAGCAGTACTTC.